Listed below are T cell receptor beta chains from one sample, sequenced in a study of Tregs in tolerant kidney transplant recipients. Assay: immunoSEQ multiplex PCR; the TCRdb copy retains only in-frame clones and omits some. The sample yields 60,000 or so clones, 80% to 90% seen once. Specimen: CD4+ T cells from blood. Source of these receptors: a human donor in good health. CDR3s include the opening cysteine and the closing phenylalanine or tryptophan. The D gene is left open where the match is weak. The size field is filled for only some rows; it gives once, few, many or a size class.

TGTGCCACCGGACGGAGTGGGTCCTACGAGCAGTACTTC CATGRSGSYEQYF NA TRBJ2-7 TRBV6-6 NA
TGTGCCAGCAGCCCCCGACAGGGGGGGGTCACTGAAGCTTTCTTT CASSPRQGGVTEAFF TRBD1 TRBJ1-1 TRBV9 NA
TGTGCCAGCAGCTTGCCCTTTAATCGGGGCTACACCTTC CASSLPFNRGYTF NA TRBJ1-2 TRBV7-2 NA
TGTGCCAGCTCACCACCGGGACAAGCCAGGGGATACACTGAAGCTTTCTTT CASSPPGQARGYTEAFF NA TRBJ1-1 TRBV18 NA
TGTGCCAGCAGCCCGGGGACTAGCGGCACCGTCTCCTACGAGCAGTACTTC CASSPGTSGTVSYEQYF TRBD2 TRBJ2-7 TRBV9 NA
TGTGCCAGCGCCCTTGCGGGGGCGGGGGAGACCCAGTACTTC CASALAGAGETQYF NA TRBJ2-5 TRBV6-1 NA
TGTGCCTGGAGTGCGAACAGGGACTATGGCTACACCTTC CAWSANRDYGYTF NA TRBJ1-2 TRBV30 NA
TGTGCCAGCTCCCAGGGGACTAGCGGGAGTGGAGTCAATGAGCAGTTCTTC CASSQGTSGSGVNEQFF TRBD2 TRBJ2-1 TRBV18 NA
TGTGCCAGCAGGAGACAGGAGGGGACAGATACGCAGTATTTT CASRRQEGTDTQYF NA TRBJ2-3 TRBV5-5 NA
TGTGCCGTAGGACAGGGCGGGAGTACGAATGAGCAGTTCTTC CAVGQGGSTNEQFF NA TRBJ2-1 TRBV10-3 NA
TGTGCCAGCAGACGTCAGCCAGGGGACAGGCGGAATGAAAAACTGTTTTTT CASRRQPGDRRNEKLFF TRBD1 TRBJ1-4 TRBV11-2 NA
TGTGCCAGCAGCCGACTCCCGGGGACCAATAACTACGAGCAGTACTTC CASSRLPGTNNYEQYF NA TRBJ2-7 TRBV11-3 NA
TGCGCCAGCAGCTTAGGGACAGGGTCCGACACTGAAGCTTTCTTT CASSLGTGSDTEAFF TRBD1 TRBJ1-1 TRBV5-1 NA
TGTGCCAGCAGTGAATCGGCCACGGGGGGCTACACCTTC CASSESATGGYTF NA TRBJ1-2 TRBV6-1 NA
TGTGCCAGCAGTTACTCGATGGAGACCCAGTACTTC CASSYSMETQYF NA TRBJ2-5 TRBV6-5 NA
TGTGCCAGCAGCTTGGGGCCTCAGAGGTCCTCGGGAAACACCATATATTTT CASSLGPQRSSGNTIYF NA TRBJ1-3 TRBV5-6 NA
TGCGCCAGCAGCTTGGGTCCCATCAGCTACAATGAGCAGTTCTTC CASSLGPISYNEQFF NA TRBJ2-1 TRBV5-1 NA
TGTGCCAGTAGTACAATTGACACAAAGATCGATGAGCAGTTCTTC CASSTIDTKIDEQFF NA TRBJ2-1 TRBV19 NA
TGTGCCAGCAGCCTCGTCAATACAGGGGGCTTTGATACGCAGTATTTT CASSLVNTGGFDTQYF TRBD1 TRBJ2-3 TRBV4-2 NA
TGTGCCAGTAGTATATCCGGGGAGCTGTTTTTT CASSISGELFF NA TRBJ2-2 TRBV19 NA
TGTGCCAGCAGCTTAGGCGGGCCTAGCGGGGGGCAAGAGACCCAGTACTTC CASSLGGPSGGQETQYF TRBD2 TRBJ2-5 TRBV7-2 NA
TGTGCCAGCAGGTGGACAGGTTATTCTAACTATGGCTACACCTTC CASRWTGYSNYGYTF TRBD1 TRBJ1-2 TRBV6-5 NA
TGTGCCAGCAGCTTAGTTCGGGGACTGCTGAGAAATGAGCAGTTCTTC CASSLVRGLLRNEQFF NA TRBJ2-1 TRBV11-2 NA
TGTGCCAGTAGTAGAAGCCTCACAGGGGGCAATTCACCCCTCCACTTT CASSRSLTGGNSPLHF TRBD1 TRBJ1-6 TRBV19 NA
TGTGCCAGCAGTGAAGGTCAACTAGCGGGGGAAGATTACTTC CASSEGQLAGEDYF TRBD2 TRBJ2-4 TRBV6-1 NA
TGCGCCAGCAGTGTAGGCCAGGGAATGAGAGGTCAGCCCCAGCATTTT CASSVGQGMRGQPQHF NA TRBJ1-5 TRBV10-2 NA
TGTGCCAGCAGTCACGAGACAGGGCCTACCAGTGAAGCTTTCTTT CASSHETGPTSEAFF TRBD1 TRBJ1-1 TRBV27 NA
TGCGCCAGCGCCGCCCAGGGGCGCACAGATACGCAGTATTTT CASAAQGRTDTQYF NA TRBJ2-3 TRBV5-1 NA
TGTGCCAGCAGCGTAGTAGCGGGGGGGATCGAGACCCAGTACTTC CASSVVAGGIETQYF TRBD2 TRBJ2-5 TRBV9 NA
TGTGCCAGCAGTTACGGGACAGGGGGGTCCTACGAGCAGTACTTC CASSYGTGGSYEQYF TRBD1 TRBJ2-7 TRBV6-5 NA
TGTGCCAGTAGGGACAGGGTGAACACCGGGGAGCTGTTTTTT CASRDRVNTGELFF TRBD1 TRBJ2-2 TRBV19 NA
TGCGCCAGCAGCCCCAAGTATCTCAGTTTGTTCTACGAGCAGTACTTC CASSPKYLSLFYEQYF NA TRBJ2-7 TRBV4-1 once
TGTGCCAGCAGTGGCGGACAGGGTAGTAATGGCTACACCTTC CASSGGQGSNGYTF TRBD1 TRBJ1-2 TRBV25-1 NA
TGTGCCAGCTCAACGAGAGGGGGGGGCAATGAGCAGTTCTTC CASSTRGGGNEQFF NA TRBJ2-1 TRBV18 NA
TGCAGCGTTGAGGATTCGGAGACCCAGTACTTC CSVEDSETQYF NA TRBJ2-5 TRBV29-1 NA
TGTGCCAGCTCCACAAAGGGTAGGGGCTACACCTTC CASSTKGRGYTF NA TRBJ1-2 TRBV6-6 NA
TGTGCCAGCAGTGGGTCACTAGCGGGGTTCTACAATGAGCAGTTCTTC CASSGSLAGFYNEQFF TRBD2 TRBJ2-1 TRBV6-1 NA
TGTGCCAGCAGCCGCGGGGTTCAAGAGACCCAGTACTTC CASSRGVQETQYF NA TRBJ2-5 TRBV7-3 NA
TGTGCCAGCAGCCGCCCCGGGACAGCCTCCTACGAGCAGTACTTC CASSRPGTASYEQYF TRBD1 TRBJ2-7 TRBV7-2 NA
TGTGCCAGCAGACGGTGGGGTGGGAGGGGGCCCCAGCATTTT CASRRWGGRGPQHF NA TRBJ1-5 TRBV27 once
TGCGCCAGCAGCTTCGGACTAAATGAAAAACTGTTTTTT CASSFGLNEKLFF NA TRBJ1-4 TRBV4-1 NA
TGCAGCGTTGAAGGACTAGCGGGGAAGGTCTACGAGCAGTACTTC CSVEGLAGKVYEQYF TRBD2 TRBJ2-7 TRBV29-1 NA
TGTGCCAGCAGTACTCCGGGACAGGGGTCGTCCGGCTACACCTTC CASSTPGQGSSGYTF TRBD1 TRBJ1-2 TRBV25-1 few
TGCGCCAGCAGCCAGGACAGGGGGCTAAACATTCAGTACTTC CASSQDRGLNIQYF TRBD1 TRBJ2-4 TRBV4-1 NA